The TCR beta chain under discussion was sequenced for a study of shared clonotypes between healthy human individuals. Only Caucasian adults living in Nashville, Tennessee served as donors. Turning to this clone: Antigen: not known.

Study-wide results and caveats: Naive subsets generally had larger estimated richness than memory subsets. Approximately 5% of naive CD4 clonotypes were shared across a handful of donors.

The V end was cut by 5 bases, the J end by 5 bases, with 15 bases between. The CDR3 is made up of 14 amino acids. Germline CDR1 reads MDHEN; CDR2 reads SYDVKM. Assay: immunoSEQ multiplex PCR; the TCRdb copy retains only in-frame clones and omits some. The table includes around 700,000 clones, about two thirds detected once. The V and J genes are TRBV28 and TRBJ1-1; D is perhaps TRBD1 (6 bases). Sequences were obtained from memory CD4+ T cells sorted from blood. Subset here: CD45RA-negative fraction. This TCR came from a woman younger than 45 in good health. CDR3 in amino acids: CASSPPRTETEAFF. Here the CDR3 DNA reads TGTGCCAGCAGTCCCCCTCGGACAGAGACTGAAGCTTTCTTT.